Below are 21 T cell receptor beta chains sequenced from a single sample in a study of CD8+CD57+ T cells in acquired aplastic anemia. CDR3 and TCR beta VDJ profiling relied on a genomic DNA template. Via MiXCR, TCRdb re-called the reads, giving one row per CDR3 protein. The table lists roughly 250,000 distinct CDR3 sequences, 82% of them singletons, with 40% to 55% in the top ten. In patients chosen for sequencing, flow cytometry had shown CD8+CD57+ cell expansion. The sequenced material came from sorted CD4+, CD8+, or CD8+CD57+ T cells (not recorded which) from PBMCs. The receptors derive from a human donor with aplastic anemia.

The genes are TRBV7-8 and TRBJ2-7, with TRBD1 identical over 7 bases. Germline V gives CDR1 SGHVS, CDR2 FQNEAQ. The trim removed 4 bases at V and 1 base at J, leaving 16 bases unmatched. This CDR3 comprises 18 residues. The CDR3 is CASSYHSDGTALSYEQYV. The DNA for the CDR3 is TGTGCCAGCAGCTACCACAGTGACGGGACAGCCCTTTCCTACGAGCAGTACGTC.

The chain joins TRBV7-3 to TRBJ1-6; maybe TRBD1 (5 bases). This CDR3 is 14 amino acids long. Germline CDR1 is SGHTA and CDR2 is FQGTGA. Deletions cut 3 bases from V and 6 bases from J, with 9 bases between. CDR3 sequence reads: CASSLGPLNSPLHF. DNA for the CDR3: TGTGCCAGCAGCTTGGGACCGCTTAATTCACCCCTCCACTTT.

The chain links TRBV10-3 to TRBJ1-6; a possible D gene is TRBD1 (5 bases). Germline-derived CDR1 and CDR2 are ENHRY and SYGVKD. There are 14 residues in the CDR3. Between the trimmed V and J ends, which lost 6 bases and 7 bases, there was a span of 13 bases. CDR3 nucleotides: TGTGCCATCAGGAAGACAGAAGACAATTCACCCCTCCACTTT. Its translation: CAIRKTEDNSPLHF.

Note on this clonotype: Because the CDR3 is missing its conserved closing phenylalanine or tryptophan, this is likely a read error. The DNA is left out, because the CDR3 cannot be placed on it with certainty; the CDR3 is given as TCRdb lists it. This sequence joins TRBV7-9 and TRBJ2-3; the table calls TRBD2, which could not be checked here. The CDR3 length equals 13 residues, ends included. CDR1 and CDR2 (germline): SEHNR, FQNEAQ (reference sequence). The CDR3: CASSYQRRGRSDL.

The V gene is TRBV10-2, the J gene TRBJ2-1; no firm D call. Germline V gene sequence: CDR1 WSHSY, CDR2 SAAADI. Deletions cut 6 bases from V and 5 bases from J, with 17 bases between. The CDR3 covers 15 residues. In nucleotides, the CDR3 is TGCGCCAGCAGGAGCCTGGACGGGCTTGACAATGAGCAGTTCTTC. Its translation is CASRSLDGLDNEQFF.

This clonotype was recorded only once. The chain combines TRBV7-3 with TRBJ1-1; D is perhaps TRBD1 (5 bases). Trimming pared 5 bases from V and 9 bases from J, leaving 22 bases between. This CDR3 has 15 residues. Germline V gene lookup returns CDR1 SGHTA and CDR2 FQGTGA. This chain's CDR3 is CASSPEGTWREKAFF. Here the CDR3 DNA reads TGTGCCAGCAGCCCAGAGGGGACCTGGAGAGAGAAAGCTTTCTTT.

With respect to this clonotype: A junction boundary mismatches the germline segment, possibly from a read error. The chain recombines TRBV6-1 with TRBJ2-7; tentatively, D is TRBD1 or TRBD2 (5 bases each). CDR3 length equals 14 residues. CDR1 is MNHNS, CDR2 SASEGT, per germline. This CDR3 is CASSNGKGTYAQYF. DNA of the CDR3: TGTGCCAGCAGCAACGGGAAAGGGACCTACGCGCAGTACTTC.

The chain combines TRBV9 with TRBJ2-3; 13 positions agree with TRBD2. CDR3 length equals 16 residues. The germline CDR1 and CDR2 sequences are SGDLS and YYNGEE. The V and J ends lost 2 bases and 11 bases, in that order; junction bases with no gene match: 11. CDR3 sequence reads: CASSVRLAGGHSEQYF. In DNA, the CDR3 is TGTGCCAGCAGCGTCCGACTAGCGGGAGGACACAGTGAGCAGTATTTT. Full variable domain (missing parts from reference TRBV9 and TRBJ2-3): DSGVTQTPKHLITATGQRVTLRCSPRSGDLSVYWYQQSLDQGLQFLIQYYNGEERAKGNILERFSAQQFPDLHSELNLSSLELGDSALYFCASSVRLAGGHSEQYFGPGTRLTVL.

The chain carries TRBV11-3 and TRBJ1-6, with TRBD1 as a possible D gene (6 bases). CDR1 is SGHNT and CDR2 is YENEEA in the germline V gene. The CDR3 has 16 amino acids. Deletions cut 8 bases from V and 3 bases from J, with 17 bases between. The CDR3 bases are TGTGCCAGCTCAAGACAGGCCAACGGCTATAATTCACCCCTCCACTTT. This translates into CASSRQANGYNSPLHF.

In this sample, this clonotype turned up once. This likely comes from a read error, as the CDR3 has no conserved phenylalanine or tryptophan at its end. The limits of the CDR3 on the DNA are not certain, so only TCRdb's listed CDR3 is given. The V gene is TRBV2, the J gene TRBJ2-6. From germline, CDR1 is SNHLY and CDR2 FYNNEI. The CDR3 adds up to 16 amino acids, both ends counted. The CDR3 region is CASGDAGTYTQNFVPG.

This clonotype has only one observation. The chain combines TRBV9 with TRBJ2-3, with D unresolved. Germline assignment: CDR1 SGDLS and CDR2 YYNGEE. The ends were cut back, 4 bases at V and 13 bases at J, with 25 bases in the middle. This CDR3 has 15 residues. The CDR3 loop is CASSLDRLRTLAKYF. The CDR3 DNA follows: TGTGCCAGCAGCCTAGATAGATTGCGAACTCTCGCGAAGTATTTT.

With regard to this clonotype: The junction departs from germline at one end; a sequencing error may be responsible. The chain is built from TRBV15 and TRBJ2-6, with D uncertain. This CDR3 region has 16 residues. Germline-derived CDR1 and CDR2 are LNHNV and YYDKDF (reference sequence). Here the CDR3 DNA reads TGTGCCACCAGCATGGGCTCCAGCCACGAGGCCCAGTACTTCAGTTTC. Protein product: CATSMGSSHEAQYFSF. Filled out from reference TRBV15 and TRBJ2-6, the complete variable domain reads DAMVIQNPRYQVTQFGKPVTLSCSQTLNHNVMYWYQQKSSQAPKLLFHYYDKDFNNEADTPDNFQSRRPNTSFCFLDIRSPGLGDTAMYLCATSMGSSHEAQYFSFGAGSRLTVL.

This clonotype was observed many times. The chain employs TRBV6-1 and TRBJ2-7, with 8 bases that match TRBD2. Germline assignment: CDR1 MNHNS and CDR2 SASEGT. The CDR3 is 17 residues long. The ends lost 2 bases at V and 4 bases at J; junction bases unmatched: 13. The DNA for the CDR3 is TGTGCCAGCAGTGAAACCCCCATGGCGGGGGGATTGTACGAGCAGTACTTC. Its translation: CASSETPMAGGLYEQYF.

Comments on this clonotype: At one of its ends the junction is not consistent with the germline gene, which may arise from a read error. This rearrangement joins TRBV7-8 to TRBJ1-5; TRBD1 agrees at 7 bases. This CDR3 is built from 17 residues. Germline values: CDR1 SGHVS, CDR2 FQNEAQ. In DNA form, the CDR3 reads TGTGACAGCAGCTCGAGTGCCGGGACAGATGCGCATCAGCCCCAGCATTTT. Its translation is CDSSSSAGTDAHQPQHF.

CDR3: CASKDLGVENSPLHF. The CDR3, as DNA: TGTGCCAGCAAAGACCTTGGGGTCGAAAATTCACCCCTCCACTTT. The chain links TRBV7-6 to TRBJ1-6, with D unresolved. V lost 7 bases to trimming and J lost 7 bases, with 17 bases between them. This CDR3 has 15 amino acids. Germline CDR1 and CDR2: SGHVS and FNYEAQ.

On this clonotype: Germline and junction disagree at one end, which may indicate a read error. The chain carries TRBV2 and TRBJ2-7, with D tentatively TRBD1 or TRBD2 (5 bases each). This CDR3 contains 15 residues. Germline-derived CDR1 and CDR2 are SNHLY and FYNNEI. DNA of the CDR3: TGTGCCAGCGGGGACCTGGGCCCACATACCTACGAGTTGGACTTC. Translation: CASGDLGPHTYELDF.

V gene TRBV2 combines with J gene TRBJ2-1; D is undetermined. CDR1 SNHLY and CDR2 FYNNEI come from the germline V gene. The CDR3 runs to 16 residues. Trimming took 9 bases from V and 13 from J, leaving 31 bases between them. The CDR3 DNA reads as TGTGCCAGTAGAAAAGACATAATGAACACTGAAGCTGTCCAGTTCTTC. Its translation: CASRKDIMNTEAVQFF.

About this clonotype itself: The junction differs from germline at one of its ends, possibly a read error. V usage is TRBV7-8 and J usage is TRBJ2-3; D tentatively fits TRBD1 or TRBD2 (6 bases each). Germline V gene data show CDR1 as SGHVS and CDR2 as FQNEAQ. The CDR3 length is 13 residues. The CDR3 spells CASGVGGGPATQF. The CDR3 DNA follows: TGTGCCAGCGGCGTAGGGGGAGGACCCGCTACGCAGTTT.

With regard to this clonotype: The CDR3 ends on some other residue instead of the conserved phenylalanine or tryptophan, so this is likely a read error. Because the CDR3's place on the DNA is in doubt, the DNA is left out and the CDR3 is given as listed by TCRdb. V usage is TRBV7-9 and J usage is TRBJ2-3; TRBD2 reflects the table's D call only, with no check against the DNA. The germline V gene encodes CDR1 SEHNR and CDR2 FQNEAQ (reference sequence). The CDR3 sequence runs 13 residues, both termini included. The CDR3 loop is CASSLGGSGTHDL.

This clonotype appeared a single time. CDR3 sequence reads: CASSYGNEQFF. The DNA of the CDR3 is TGTGCCAGCAGTTATGGGAATGAGCAGTTCTTC. The chain recombines TRBV12-3 or TRBV12-4 with TRBJ2-1; no firm D call. Trimming pared 4 bases from V and 7 bases from J, leaving 5 bases between. This CDR3 comprises 11 residues.

The chain combines TRBV29-1 with TRBJ1-2; a possible D gene is TRBD1 (6 bases). The length of the CDR3 is 11 residues. Trimming took 8 bases from V and 7 from J, leaving 14 bases between them. Germline assignment: CDR1 SQVTM and CDR2 ANQGSEA. Written as DNA, the CDR3 is TGCAGCATACCGAGGGGGTCTGGCTACACCTTC. Translating gives CSIPRGSGYTF.